The 20 T cell receptor beta chains listed next were all sequenced from one sample in a study of cytomegalovirus exposure and HLA in healthy donors (dated by TCRdb to between 2016 and 2019). Libraries were prepared through the immunoSEQ multiplex PCR assay. For the multiplex PCR, a mixture combining 60 forward primers for TCR Vbeta segments and 13 reverse primers for TCR Jbeta segments was used. The clones in this table, taken by TCRdb from immuneACCESS, are in-frame only. Not every clone is retained; where verified, under half of the shortfall comes from an unresolved V gene, and the cause of the rest is unknown. This sample is represented by approximately 140,000 clones; 75% to 80% of them were singletons. The top ten hold roughly 6% of the sample. The sample consisted of PBMCs. The receptors stem from a woman aged 40 to 50 in good health and CMV-seropositive.

This chain joins TRBV7-9 and TRBJ1-1; D gene unclear. The CDR3 spans 13 residues. The germline gives CDR1 SEHNR, CDR2 FQNEAQ (reference sequence). Trimming removed 4 bases from V and 4 bases from J, with 10 bases in between. CDR3 residues: CASSSRRFTEAFF. In nucleotides, the CDR3 is TGTGCCAGCAGCTCCCGGCGGTTCACTGAAGCTTTCTTT. Filled out from reference TRBV7-9 and TRBJ1-1, the complete variable domain reads DTGVSQNPRHKITKRGQNVTFRCDPISEHNRLYWYRQTLGQGPEFLTYFQNEAQLEKSRLLSDRFSAERPKGSFSTLEIQRTEQGDSAMYLCASSSRRFTEAFFGQGTRLTVV.

The chain has TRBV5-6 and TRBJ2-7; TRBD2 matches at 7 bases. The V gene's germline CDR1 is SGHDT and CDR2 YYEEEE. This CDR3 contains 14 residues. V was clipped by 2 bases and J by 4 bases; unmatched bases: 6. The DNA of the CDR3 is TGTGCCAGCAGCTTAGGTGGGAGGGATTACGAGCAGTACTTC. Protein: CASSLGGRDYEQYF.

This rearrangement joins TRBV5-8 to TRBJ2-5; D possibly corresponds to TRBD2 (6 bases). The germline V gene has CDR1 SGHTS and CDR2 YDEGEE. V lost 0 bases, J lost 1 base, and 13 bases lay in between. The CDR3 extends over 16 amino acids. DNA for the CDR3: TGTGCCAGCAGCTTGGGCGGGATGGCTCTCCAAGAGACCCAGTACTTC. It encodes CASSLGGMALQETQYF.

The rearrangement links TRBV15 to TRBJ1-4; 8 bases are a match to TRBD1. The CDR3 extends over 15 amino acids. Germline values: CDR1 LNHNV, CDR2 YYDKDF (reference sequence). J lost 8 bases, V lost 1 base, and 6 bases had no gene match. CDR3 DNA: TGTGCCACCAGCAGAGGAGGACAGGGCCGGGAAAAACTGTTTTTT. Protein product: CATSRGGQGREKLFF.

The chain recombines TRBV19 with TRBJ2-7, with D maybe TRBD2 (6 bases). The V end was cut by 5 bases, the J end by 7 bases, with 18 bases between. Germline V CDR1 and CDR2: LNHDA, SQIVND (reference sequence). This CDR3 is built from 14 residues. CDR3 protein: CASSRESTVVEQYF. In DNA form, the CDR3 reads TGTGCCAGTAGTCGGGAGTCGACTGTTGTGGAGCAGTACTTC.

The V gene is TRBV11-3, the J gene TRBJ2-7, with D possibly matching TRBD2 (6 bases). Germline CDR1 and CDR2: SGHNT and YENEEA. The CDR3 sequence is 15 residues long. V gave up 3 bases and J gave up 6 bases, with 18 bases separating them. CDR3 bases: TGTGCCAGCAGCTTCATGGGCGGGGATACCTGCGAGCAGTACTTC. Translation: CASSFMGGDTCEQYF. Full variable domain (remainder filled in from reference TRBV11-3 and TRBJ2-7): EAGVVQSPRYKIIEKKQPVAFWCNPISGHNTLYWYLQNLGQGPELLIRYENEEAVDDSQLPKDRFSAERLKGVDSTLKIQPAELGDSAVYLCASSFMGGDTCEQYFGPGTRLTVT.

V gene TRBV5-1 combines with J gene TRBJ2-5; 10 positions agree with TRBD1. V shed 6 bases, J shed 2 bases, and the junction held 7 bases outside the gene matches. This CDR3 spans 15 amino acids. CDR1 and CDR2 from the germline V gene are SGHRS and YFSETQ. The CDR3 region is CASKDRDRGQETQYF. The CDR3 DNA reads TGCGCCAGCAAGGATCGGGACAGGGGACAAGAGACCCAGTACTTC.

The chain has TRBV18 and TRBJ2-2, with 10 nucleotides matching TRBD1. J lost 6 bases, V lost 4 bases, and 11 bases had no gene match. Per the germline V gene, CDR1 is KGHSH and CDR2 is LQKENI. CDR3 length equals 17 residues. The DNA for the CDR3 is TGTGCCAGCTCACTGCGTGGGACAGGGGAGGTTGCCGGGGAGCTGTTTTTT. This encodes CASSLRGTGEVAGELFF.

This clone occurred a few times. The chain couples TRBV25-1 to TRBJ1-1; tentative D call: TRBD1 (5 bases). Trimming left V 5 bases short and J 3 bases short, with 13 bases between. The CDR3 runs 14 residues. In germline, CDR1 is MGHDK, CDR2 SYGVNS. In DNA, the CDR3 is TGTGCCAGCAGTCCGGGGACGGGGGACACTGAAGCTTTCTTT. Its translation: CASSPGTGDTEAFF.

V gene TRBV4-2 combines with J gene TRBJ2-2; 9 bases line up with TRBD2. This CDR3 contains 15 residues. The germline V gene encodes CDR1 LGHNA and CDR2 YNFKEQ. V lost 4 bases and J lost 5; bases outside the gene matches: 5. The CDR3 sequence: CASSLLAGQTGELFF. CDR3 nucleotide sequence: TGTGCCAGCAGCCTTCTAGCGGGACAGACCGGGGAGCTGTTTTTT.

Notes on this clone: Other DNA sequences in this specimen translate into the identical CDR3. The chain is built from TRBV6-1 and TRBJ2-5; the D gene is possibly TRBD2 (6 bases). Germline assignment: CDR1 MNHNS and CDR2 SASEGT. V was cut by 4 bases and J by 2 bases, with 8 bases left in between. This CDR3 is 13 amino acids long. Here the CDR3 reads CASSVAGQETQYF. For the CDR3, the DNA is TGTGCCAGCAGTGTCGCGGGGCAAGAGACCCAGTACTTC.

The chain employs TRBV5-6 and TRBJ1-1; possible D gene TRBD1, 6 bases. The length of the CDR3 is 13 residues. Trimming removed 8 bases from V and 1 base from J, with 12 bases in between. Germline CDR1 and CDR2: SGHDT and YYEEEE. CDR3 nucleotide sequence: TGTGCCAGGCGACTGGACAGGAACACTGAAGCTTTCTTT. This sequence encodes CARRLDRNTEAFF.

The CDR3 DNA reads TGTGCCAGCTCACCAGCCCGTGTGGCGAACACTGAAGCTTTCTTT. This codes for CASSPARVANTEAFF. The V and J genes are TRBV18 and TRBJ1-1; D uncertain. CDR3 length equals 15 residues. Germline V gene data show CDR1 as KGHSH and CDR2 as LQKENI. V lost 2 bases and J 1 base, leaving 11 bases between the germline ends.

DNA of the CDR3: TGTGCCAGCAGTTTCACTAAGGCTTCGGGTGAAAAACTGTTTTTT. It is translated as CASSFTKASGEKLFF. This sequence joins TRBV2 and TRBJ1-4; no clear D. The CDR3 runs 15 residues. V was shortened by 5 bases and J by 7 bases, with 17 bases between the two germline ends. Per germline, CDR1 SNHLY and CDR2 FYNNEI.

The J gene is TRBJ2-1, the V gene TRBV19, with D perhaps matching TRBD2 (7 bases). The V and J ends lost 2 bases and 5 bases respectively, with 13 bases between them. Germline-derived CDR1 and CDR2 are LNHDA and SQIVND (reference sequence). CDR3 length: 15 amino acids. The CDR3 coding sequence is TGTGCCAGTAGTATAAGCGGGACAATCAACAATGAGCAGTTCTTC. Translated, it gives CASSISGTINNEQFF.

The rearrangement uses TRBV9 and TRBJ2-3, with 7 bases that match TRBD2. Germline V gene lookup returns CDR1 SGDLS and CDR2 YYNGEE. This CDR3 has 17 amino acids. Trimming removed 2 bases from V and 2 bases from J; junction bases left unmatched: 11. CDR3 sequence (DNA): TGTGCCAGCAGCGTTCCCCGGTCGGGAGGAAACACAGATACGCAGTATTTT. It codes for CASSVPRSGGNTDTQYF.

The gene calls are TRBV9 and TRBJ2-7, with TRBD1 identical over 12 bases. Germline CDR1 and CDR2: SGDLS and YYNGEE. With 4 bases clipped from V and 3 bases from J, the junction kept 5 bases outside the gene matches. The CDR3 is 15 residues long. The CDR3 DNA is TGTGCCAGCAGCCCGGGACAGGGGGCTTACTACGAGCAGTACTTC. Amino acids: CASSPGQGAYYEQYF.

The chain combines TRBV19 with TRBJ2-7; 7 bases line up with TRBD1. Germline CDR1 and CDR2: LNHDA and SQIVND (reference sequence). Trimming at V came to 5 bases and at J to 0 bases, leaving 7 bases not matched to a gene. CDR3 length equals 15 residues. The CDR3: CASSSQQGFSYEQYF. CDR3 nucleotide sequence: TGTGCCAGTAGTTCCCAACAGGGGTTCTCCTACGAGCAGTACTTC.

The chain recombines TRBV18 with TRBJ2-7, with a weak D call TRBD2 (5 bases). Between the trimmed V and J ends, which lost 0 bases and 5 bases, there was a span of 11 bases. The CDR3 sequence is 14 residues long. CDR1 is KGHSH, CDR2 LQKENI, per germline. CDR3 coding DNA: TGTGCCAGCTCACCACCGTTCCCGCGGGACGAGCAGTACTTC. Its protein is CASSPPFPRDEQYF.

The gene calls are TRBV30 and TRBJ2-3, with a weak D call TRBD1 (5 bases). This CDR3 is built from 12 residues. V shed 6 bases and J shed 4 bases, with 11 bases lying between them. Germline assignment: CDR1 GTSNPN and CDR2 SVGIG (reference sequence). CDR3 sequence reads: CACKQESDTQYF. DNA of the CDR3: TGTGCCTGCAAACAGGAATCAGATACGCAGTATTTT.